This TCR beta chain was recovered during a study of blood T cell repertoires in COVID-19. Across the whole study: The study drew acute and convalescent COVID-19 samples from the United States, Italy and Spain. The cDNA or gDNA used as material had been derived from T cells, B-cell-depleted T cells, or PBMCs.

In the study's own analysis: Reference gene primer amplification gave nucleated cell count estimates. The assay was immunoSEQ multiplex PCR, and TCRdb's table has in-frame clones only and misses some. The V and J calls and the clone size are those of that table, but D and trimming were determined from the DNA. The sample contains about 240,000 clones, roughly 90% of which appear only once. The clonotype originates from a woman aged 25 to 39 with acute or convalescent COVID-19. The sample taken for sequencing was peripheral blood.

The CDR3 DNA is TGTGCTAGTGGGAAGACAGGGTTCACCGGGGAGCTGTTTTTT. It translates to CASGKTGFTGELFF. The chain carries TRBV12-5 and TRBJ2-2; 7 bases are a match to TRBD1. From germline, CDR1 is LGHNT and CDR2 FRNRAP. V trimming: 6 bases; J trimming: 4 bases; junction bases outside the gene matches: 5. The CDR3 spans 14 residues.